This TCR beta chain was identified in a study of molecular identifiers for immune sequencing clone quantification listed by TCRdb under 2018. Study-level background: In a replicate experiment, RNA from approximately 22,000 or 94,000 naive CD8 T cells was split into five aliquots, four of which were sequenced. CD8 T cells were used in a methods study to benchmark molecular-identifier clustering-based TCR repertoire sequencing (MIDCIRS) and TCR RNA copy counting.

About this clonotype: What antigen it recognizes has not been identified. No much larger clonotype is one base removed from it; base qualities were not supplied.

Libraries of naive CD8 T cells were generated from about 19,000 to 1,100,000 sorted cells, with 10%, 30% or 50% of the purified RNA used. Naive CD8 T cells were FACS-sorted as CD8+CD4-CCR7+CD45RA+ on a BD FACSAria II into RLT Plus buffer. To test detection sensitivity, Jurkat RNA equivalent to ten TCR copies was spiked into samples of roughly 17,000-1,000,000 naive CD8 T cells. CD8 T cells were enriched using RosetteSep CD8+ T Cell Enrichment Cocktail and Ficoll-Paque, and the enriched cells then underwent ACK red cell lysis. Broad study findings and their caveats: Highly expanded clone sizes could be underestimated if identical TCR molecules share a barcode. In CMV-specific effector cells, over 97% of molecules were held by clones above 20 RNA copies, whereas under 1% of molecules were held by such clones in naive cells. A single cell's worth of spiked-in Jurkat TCR RNA was reported detectable even among one million naive CD8 T cells. When barcode sub-clustering was left out, chimeric consensus sequences inflated TCR diversity, with chimeras reaching as high as 47%. The naive libraries included spiked-in Jurkat TCR RNA (about nine copies' worth), and this Jurkat TCR RNA is not part of the donor repertoire. Modeling estimated around 3.2 recovered TCR RNA copies per cell, compared with about 10 by digital PCR, which implies about 30% capture efficiency.

The method behind the library was PCR. TCRdb names NextSeq 500 as the instrument used. Preparation of bulk TCR libraries followed a previously described approach, with the TCR primers listed in Table S5. Total RNA was purified with the Qiagen AllPrep DNA/RNA kit. Reads from multiple sequencing runs of the same library were pooled before analysis. Per the authors' processing: Reads were retained only if their TCR constant sequence matched exactly, and those retained reads were trimmed to 150 nt and grouped according to their 12-nt molecular barcodes. Reads within each barcode group were sub-clustered using a 15% Levenshtein threshold, and quality-weighted consensus sequences were constructed for each RNA molecule. Non-functional sequences were discarded, and so were lower-count sequences lying one edit away from another sequence. Based on fitting two negative binomial distributions, any barcode sub-cluster with under 20% of the maximum read count was discarded. TCRdb redid the processing of the public reads, applying fastp at Q25 and MiXCR, and retained in-frame beta chains. Every distinct CDR3 protein forms one entry, paired with its most common genes and DNA. The V and J calls come from TCRdb's annotation, not from the publication. The sample table holds around 460,000 distinct CDR3 sequences, of which around 25% were seen once. Together, the top ten hold roughly 0.79% of the sample.

From the cysteine up to the phenylalanine, the CDR3 has a length of 16 residues. Only the CDR3 DNA stays, 48 bases, in frame from base 1. Sequences MNHEY (CDR1) and SMNVEV (CDR2) are obtained from the germline V gene (reference sequence). Compared with germline, V lacks 6 bases and J lacks 4 bases; bases without a gene match: 12. The TCR was taken from a human donor in good health. Some libraries in this study had Jurkat cell RNA spiked in. The specimen sequenced was naive CD8+ T cells from blood, with Jurkat cell RNA spiked in. The cell subset or site label for this specimen denotes: FACS-sorted CD8+CD4-CCR7+CD45RA+ naive T cells. The rearranged segments are TRBV27 and TRBJ1-5; 7 middle bases align to TRBD1. The CDR3 amino acid sequence is: CASRETPGTENQPQHF. The sequence in DNA is TGTGCCAGCAGAGAAACACCCGGGACAGAAAATCAGCCCCAGCATTTT.